This TCR beta chain appears in the sequencing data of a study of cytomegalovirus exposure and HLA in healthy donors. Germline V CDR1 and CDR2: SGHRS, YFSETQ. This CDR3 is 14 amino acids long. V trimming: 0 bases; J trimming: 8 bases; junction bases outside the gene matches: 1. PCR used 60 Vbeta primers and 13 Jbeta primers. TCRdb's copy holds only in-frame clones and misses some; the assay was immunoSEQ multiplex PCR. The sample consists of more than 150,000 clones, approximately 81% of them appearing once. The sample consisted of PBMCs. The V call is TRBV5-1, the J call TRBJ1-6; TRBD1 agrees at 8 bases. This clonotype was obtained from a man aged 45-65 years in good health and CMV-seropositive. The CDR3 bases are TGCGCCAGCAGCTTGGAGGACAGGGATTCACCCCTCCACTTT. Residues: CASSLEDRDSPLHF.